One sample yielded the 12 T cell receptor beta chains listed below, sequenced in a study of blood T cells in healthy people across ages. Together with a sample-barcoded 5' primer, a J-beta primer mix was included in a second PCR lasting about 6 to 12 cycles. TCRdb redid the calling of the 5' RACE reads with MiXCR, one entry per CDR3 protein. The sample carries approximately 1.5 million distinct CDR3 sequences, about 31% recorded once. The sequencing input was blood. The receptors stem from a woman younger than 45 in good health.

The CDR3 nucleotides are TGTGCCGACCTGGGCCCTAGCGGCTTTTACGAGCAGTACGTC. Its translation: CADLGPSGFYEQYV. The chain couples TRBV28 to TRBJ2-7; TRBD2 matches at 7 bases. V gave up 11 bases and J gave up 4 bases; unmatched junction bases: 14. CDR3 size: 14 residues. Looked up from germline, CDR1 is MDHEN and CDR2 is SYDVKM.

The CDR3 region is CASSLRLAGNLGEQYF. CDR3 nucleotides: TGCGCCAGCAGCCTACGACTAGCGGGAAATCTGGGCGAGCAGTACTTC. V and J are TRBV5-1 and TRBJ2-5; 11 bases fit TRBD2. Near its end, the DNA agrees better with TRBJ2-7, so the J call may be wrong. Germline assignment: CDR1 SGHRS and CDR2 YFSETQ. The CDR3 contains 16 residues.

The rearrangement joins TRBV28 to TRBJ2-1; a weak D match, TRBD1 (5 bases). The germline V and J ends were trimmed by 11 bases and 5 bases, with 13 bases remaining between them. The germline gives CDR1 MDHEN, CDR2 SYDVKM. The CDR3 is 12 amino acids. CDR3 bases: TGTGCCTGCACAGGCGCTAACAATGAGCAGTTCTTC. This gives the protein CACTGANNEQFF.

This clonotype was picked up a small number of times. This chain uses TRBV9 with TRBJ2-1, with D possibly TRBD1 on 5 matching bases. CDR3 length equals 17 residues. The germline CDR1 and CDR2 sequences are SGDLS and YYNGEE. The ends were cut back, 2 bases at V and 1 base at J, with 16 bases in the middle. CDR3 loop: CASSVSVGVGSYNEQFF. The CDR3 DNA reads TGTGCCAGCAGCGTGTCTGTAGGGGTAGGATCCTACAATGAGCAGTTCTTC.

CDR3 nucleotides: TGTGCCAGCAGCCTTTCAAGGGCCCTCTACAATGAGCAGTTCTTC. Protein sequence: CASSLSRALYNEQFF. The chain carries TRBV12-3 or TRBV12-4 and TRBJ2-1; D remains ambiguous. CDR3 length: 15 amino acids. Trimming took off 6 bases at V and 3 bases at J, with 15 bases between the two ends.

The V and J genes are TRBV7-9 and TRBJ2-1; a possible D gene is TRBD1 (6 bases). The CDR3 totals 15 residues. Germline CDR1 SEHNR, CDR2 FQNEAQ (reference sequence). The V gene lost 1 base and the J gene lost 8 bases, with 15 bases spanning the gap. CDR3 protein: CASSLVQQGRDEQFF. In DNA, the CDR3 is TGTGCCAGCAGCTTAGTACAACAGGGCCGGGATGAGCAGTTCTTC.

This chain uses TRBV27 with TRBJ1-2; D call uncertain. The V end lost 4 bases, the J end lost 4 bases, and 7 bases lay between the germline ends. The germline CDR1 and CDR2 sequences are MNHEY and SMNVEV (reference sequence). There are 12 residues in the CDR3. The CDR3 DNA reads TGTGCCAGCAGTTCACGGTCCTATGGCTACACCTTC. Protein sequence: CASSSRSYGYTF.

The V call is TRBV7-3, the J call TRBJ2-1; no clear D. In germline, CDR1 is SGHTA, CDR2 FQGTGA. This CDR3 comprises 15 residues. The ends were cut back, 5 bases at V and 8 bases at J, with 19 bases in the middle. This chain's CDR3 is CASSASIDPSDEQFF. CDR3 nucleotides: TGTGCCAGCAGCGCCTCCATAGACCCGTCGGATGAGCAGTTCTTC.

The chain is built from TRBV7-2 and TRBJ2-5, with a possible D match to TRBD2 (6 bases). V was trimmed by 2 bases and J by 2 bases, leaving 12 bases between them. The CDR3 loop spans 15 amino acids. The germline CDR1 and CDR2 sequences are SGHTA and FQGNSA. Written as DNA, the CDR3 is TGTGCCAGCAGCTTAAGGGCTAGCGTACAAGAGACCCAGTACTTC. Amino acid sequence: CASSLRASVQETQYF. The full variable domain, its missing parts supplied by reference TRBV7-2 and TRBJ2-5, is GAGVSQSPSNKVTEKGKDVELRCDPISGHTALYWYRQSLGQGLEFLIYFQGNSAPDKSGLPSDRFSAERTGGSVSTLTIQRTQQEDSAVYLCASSLRASVQETQYFGPGTRLLVL.

This clonotype occurred a few times. J is TRBJ2-7 and V is TRBV7-9; TRBD1 aligns across 11 bases. V lost 3 bases, J lost 4 bases, and 5 bases stayed unmatched. Germline V gene lookup returns CDR1 SEHNR and CDR2 FQNEAQ (reference sequence). CDR3 length equals 15 residues. The DNA for the CDR3 is TGTGCCAGCAGCTTCCGGGACAGGGGGATATACGAGCAGTACTTC. Amino acid sequence: CASSFRDRGIYEQYF.

This chain's CDR3 is CASSLWMDGAGGYTF. In nucleotides, the CDR3 is TGTGCCAGCAGTTTATGGATGGACGGTGCGGGCGGCTACACCTTC. V usage is TRBV27 and J usage is TRBJ1-2; D gene ambiguous. With 1 base removed from V and 8 bases from J, the gap between germline ends came to 17 bases. The CDR3 spans 15 residues. CDR1 is MNHEY and CDR2 is SMNVEV in the germline V gene (reference sequence).

The CDR3 loop is CASSQGGTRVETQYF. As DNA, the CDR3 is TGTGCCAGCAGCCAAGGTGGGACTAGGGTAGAGACCCAGTACTTC. V and J are TRBV3-1 and TRBJ2-5, with TRBD2 matching over 8 bases. With 1 base clipped from V and 4 bases from J, the junction kept 5 bases outside the gene matches. Germline CDR1 is LGHDT and CDR2 is YNNKEL (reference sequence). This CDR3 has 15 residues.